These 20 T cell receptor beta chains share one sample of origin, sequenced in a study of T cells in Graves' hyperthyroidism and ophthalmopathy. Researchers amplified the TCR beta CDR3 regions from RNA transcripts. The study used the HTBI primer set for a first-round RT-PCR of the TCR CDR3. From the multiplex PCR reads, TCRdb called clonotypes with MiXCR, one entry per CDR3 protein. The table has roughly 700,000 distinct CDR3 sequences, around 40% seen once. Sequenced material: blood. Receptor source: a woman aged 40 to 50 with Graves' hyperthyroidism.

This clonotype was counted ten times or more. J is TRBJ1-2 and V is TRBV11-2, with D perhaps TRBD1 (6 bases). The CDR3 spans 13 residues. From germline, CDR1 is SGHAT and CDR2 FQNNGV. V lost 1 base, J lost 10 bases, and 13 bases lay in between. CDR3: CASSLVVGGHYTF. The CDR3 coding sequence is TGTGCCAGCAGCTTAGTGGTCGGGGGGCACTACACCTTC.

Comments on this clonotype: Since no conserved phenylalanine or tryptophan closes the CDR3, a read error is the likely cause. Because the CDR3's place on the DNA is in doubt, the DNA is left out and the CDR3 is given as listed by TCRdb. The CDR3 spells CATSRDLRAS. V usage is TRBV15 and J usage is TRBJ2-7; the table's D gene call, TRBD2, was not cross checked with the DNA. From germline, CDR1 is LNHNV and CDR2 YYDKDF (reference sequence). The CDR3 is 10 residues long, ends included.

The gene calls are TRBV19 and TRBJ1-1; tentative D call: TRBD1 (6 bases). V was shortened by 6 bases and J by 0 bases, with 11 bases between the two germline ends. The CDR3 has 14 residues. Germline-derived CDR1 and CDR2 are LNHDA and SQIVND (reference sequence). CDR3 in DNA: TGTGCCAGTAGCTACAGGGCCGTGAACACTGAAGCTTTCTTT. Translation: CASSYRAVNTEAFF.

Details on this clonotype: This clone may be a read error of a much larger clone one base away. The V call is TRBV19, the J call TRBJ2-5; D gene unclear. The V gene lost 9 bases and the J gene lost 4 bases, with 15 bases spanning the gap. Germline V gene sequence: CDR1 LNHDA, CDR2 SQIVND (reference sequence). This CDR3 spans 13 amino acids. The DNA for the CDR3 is TGTGCCAGCAGCTTAATGTGGACAGAGACCCAGTACTTC. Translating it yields CASSLMWTETQYF.

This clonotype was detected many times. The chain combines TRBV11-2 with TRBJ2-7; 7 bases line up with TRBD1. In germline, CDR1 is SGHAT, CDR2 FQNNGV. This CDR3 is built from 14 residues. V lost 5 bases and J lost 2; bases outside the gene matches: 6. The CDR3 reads CASSTRQGTYEQYF. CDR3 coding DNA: TGTGCCAGCAGCACGCGACAGGGAACCTACGAGCAGTACTTC.

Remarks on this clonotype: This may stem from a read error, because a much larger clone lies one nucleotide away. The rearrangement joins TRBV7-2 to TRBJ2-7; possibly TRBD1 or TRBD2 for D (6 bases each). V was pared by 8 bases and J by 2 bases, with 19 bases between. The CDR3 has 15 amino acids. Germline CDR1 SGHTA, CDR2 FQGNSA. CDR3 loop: CASGTRLGGTYEQYF. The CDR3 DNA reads TGTGCCAGCGGCACCCGACTAGGGGGGACCTACGAGCAGTACTTC.

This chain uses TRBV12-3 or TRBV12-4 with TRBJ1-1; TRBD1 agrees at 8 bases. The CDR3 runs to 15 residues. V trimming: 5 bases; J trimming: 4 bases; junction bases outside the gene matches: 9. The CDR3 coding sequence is TGTGCCAGCAGTCCCCACAGGGGGTTGAGCACTGAAGCTTTCTTT. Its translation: CASSPHRGLSTEAFF.

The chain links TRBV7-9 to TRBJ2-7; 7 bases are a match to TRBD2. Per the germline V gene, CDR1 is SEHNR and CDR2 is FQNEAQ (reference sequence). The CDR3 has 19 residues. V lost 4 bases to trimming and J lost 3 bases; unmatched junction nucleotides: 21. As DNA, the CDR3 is TGTGCCAGCAGCTCCGGGGGGTTACTCCGGGTGTCAGCCCACTACGAGCAGTACTTC. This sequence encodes CASSSGGLLRVSAHYEQYF.

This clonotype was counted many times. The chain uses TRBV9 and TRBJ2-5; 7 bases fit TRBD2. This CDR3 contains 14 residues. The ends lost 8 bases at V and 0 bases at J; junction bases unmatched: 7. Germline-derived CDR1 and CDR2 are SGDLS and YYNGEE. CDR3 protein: CASTRGRDQETQYF. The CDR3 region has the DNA TGTGCCAGTACGCGGGGGAGGGACCAAGAGACCCAGTACTTC.

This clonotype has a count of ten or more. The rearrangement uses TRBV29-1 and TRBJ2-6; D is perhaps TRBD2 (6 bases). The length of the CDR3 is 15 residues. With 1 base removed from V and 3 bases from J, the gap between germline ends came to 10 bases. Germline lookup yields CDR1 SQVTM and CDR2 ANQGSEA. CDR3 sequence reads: CSVEGEAGGANVLTF. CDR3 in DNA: TGCAGCGTTGAAGGGGAGGCAGGTGGGGCCAACGTCCTGACTTTC.

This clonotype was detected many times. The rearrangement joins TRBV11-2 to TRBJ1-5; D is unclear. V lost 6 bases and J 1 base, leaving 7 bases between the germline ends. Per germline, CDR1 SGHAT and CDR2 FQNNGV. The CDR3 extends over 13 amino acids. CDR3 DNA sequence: TGTGCCAGCAGTTCGAACAGCAATCAGCCCCAGCATTTT. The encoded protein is CASSSNSNQPQHF. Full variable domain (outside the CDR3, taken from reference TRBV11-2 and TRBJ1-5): EAGVAQSPRYKIIEKRQSVAFWCNPISGHATLYWYQQILGQGPKLLIQFQNNGVVDDSQLPKDRFSAERLKGVDSTLKIQPAKLEDSAVYLCASSSNSNQPQHFGDGTRLSIL.

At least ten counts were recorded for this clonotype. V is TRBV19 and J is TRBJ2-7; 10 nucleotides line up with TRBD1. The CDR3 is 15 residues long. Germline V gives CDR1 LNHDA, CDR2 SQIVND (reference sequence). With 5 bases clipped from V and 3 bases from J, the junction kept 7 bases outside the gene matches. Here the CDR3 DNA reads TGTGCCAGTAGTGGAAGGGGACAGGGGATCTACGAGCAGTACTTC. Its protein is CASSGRGQGIYEQYF.

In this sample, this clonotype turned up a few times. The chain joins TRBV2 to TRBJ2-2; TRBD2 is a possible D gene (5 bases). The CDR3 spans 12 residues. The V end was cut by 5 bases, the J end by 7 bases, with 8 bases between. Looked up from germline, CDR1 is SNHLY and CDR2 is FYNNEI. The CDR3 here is CASSQTSGELFF. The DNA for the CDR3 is TGTGCCAGCAGTCAAACTAGCGGGGAGCTGTTTTTT.

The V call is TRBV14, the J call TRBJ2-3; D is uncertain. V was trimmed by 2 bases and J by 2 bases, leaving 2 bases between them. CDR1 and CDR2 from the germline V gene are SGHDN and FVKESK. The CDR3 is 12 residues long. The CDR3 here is CASSQTTDTQYF. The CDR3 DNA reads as TGTGCCAGCAGCCAAACCACAGATACGCAGTATTTT.

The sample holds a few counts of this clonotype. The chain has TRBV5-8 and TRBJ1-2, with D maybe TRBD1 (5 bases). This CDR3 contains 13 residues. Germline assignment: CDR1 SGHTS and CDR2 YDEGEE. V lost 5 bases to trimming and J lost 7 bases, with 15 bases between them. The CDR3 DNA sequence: TGTGCCAGCAGTTCCATACAAGGGACTGGCTACACCTTC. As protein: CASSSIQGTGYTF.

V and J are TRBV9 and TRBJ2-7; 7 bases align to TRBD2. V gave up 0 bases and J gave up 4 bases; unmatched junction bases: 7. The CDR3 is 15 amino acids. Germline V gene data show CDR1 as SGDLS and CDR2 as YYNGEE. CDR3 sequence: CASSVEAGRLYEQYF. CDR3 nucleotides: TGTGCCAGCAGCGTAGAAGCGGGAAGGCTGTACGAGCAGTACTTC.

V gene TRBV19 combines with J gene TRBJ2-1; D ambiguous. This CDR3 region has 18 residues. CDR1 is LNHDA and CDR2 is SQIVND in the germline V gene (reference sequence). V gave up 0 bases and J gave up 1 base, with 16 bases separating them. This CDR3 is CASSIDQRPQGSYNEQFF. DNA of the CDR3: TGTGCCAGTAGTATAGACCAGAGACCCCAAGGGTCCTACAATGAGCAGTTCTTC.

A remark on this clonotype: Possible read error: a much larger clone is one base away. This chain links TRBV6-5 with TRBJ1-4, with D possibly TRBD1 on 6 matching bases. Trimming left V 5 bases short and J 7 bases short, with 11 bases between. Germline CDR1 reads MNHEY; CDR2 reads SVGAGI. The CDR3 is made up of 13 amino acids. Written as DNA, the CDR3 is TGTGCCAGCAGTCTCGGACAGCGTGAAAAACTGTTTTTT. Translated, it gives CASSLGQREKLFF.

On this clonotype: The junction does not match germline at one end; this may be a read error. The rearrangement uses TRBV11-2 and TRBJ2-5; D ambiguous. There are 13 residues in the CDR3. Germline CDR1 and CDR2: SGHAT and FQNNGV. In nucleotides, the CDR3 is TGTGCCAGCAGCTTAGATTCCGCAGAGACCCAGTGCTTC. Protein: CASSLDSAETQCF.

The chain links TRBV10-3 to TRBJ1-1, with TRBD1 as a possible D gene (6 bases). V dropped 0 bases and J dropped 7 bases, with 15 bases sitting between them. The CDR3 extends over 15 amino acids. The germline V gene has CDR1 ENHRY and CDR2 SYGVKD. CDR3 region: CAISESQGYQNEAFF. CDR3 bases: TGTGCCATCAGTGAGTCGCAGGGGTATCAGAATGAAGCTTTCTTT.